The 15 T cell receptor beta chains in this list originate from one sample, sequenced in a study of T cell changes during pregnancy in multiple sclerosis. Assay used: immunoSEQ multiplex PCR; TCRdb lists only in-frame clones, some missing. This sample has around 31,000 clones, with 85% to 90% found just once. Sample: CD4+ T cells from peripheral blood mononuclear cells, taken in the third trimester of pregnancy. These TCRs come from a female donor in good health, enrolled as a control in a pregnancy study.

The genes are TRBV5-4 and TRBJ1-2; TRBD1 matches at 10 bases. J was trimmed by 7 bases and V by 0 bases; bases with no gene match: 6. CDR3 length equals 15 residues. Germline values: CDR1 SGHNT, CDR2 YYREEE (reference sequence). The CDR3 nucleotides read TGTGCCAGCAGCTTGGGCCGACAGGGGGCGGGTGGCTACACCTTC. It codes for CASSLGRQGAGGYTF.

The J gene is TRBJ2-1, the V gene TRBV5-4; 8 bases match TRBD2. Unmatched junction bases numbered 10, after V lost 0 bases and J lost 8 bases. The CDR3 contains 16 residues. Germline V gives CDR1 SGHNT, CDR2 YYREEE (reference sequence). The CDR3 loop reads CASSLGAGGLLDEQFF. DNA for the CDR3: TGTGCCAGCAGCTTGGGGGCGGGAGGCCTATTAGATGAGCAGTTCTTC.

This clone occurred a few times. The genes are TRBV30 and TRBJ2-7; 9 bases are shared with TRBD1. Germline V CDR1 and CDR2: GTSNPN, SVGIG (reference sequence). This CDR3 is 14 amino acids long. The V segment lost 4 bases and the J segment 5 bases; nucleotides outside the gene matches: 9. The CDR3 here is CAWKPPDRGHEQYF. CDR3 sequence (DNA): TGTGCCTGGAAACCCCCGGACAGGGGCCACGAGCAGTACTTC.

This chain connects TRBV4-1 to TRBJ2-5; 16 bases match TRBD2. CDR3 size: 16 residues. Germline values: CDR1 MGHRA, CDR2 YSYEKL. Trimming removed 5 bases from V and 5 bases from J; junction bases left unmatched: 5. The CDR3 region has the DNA TGCGCCAGCAGCTCGGGACTAGCGGGGGGGCAGGAGACCCAGTACTTC. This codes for CASSSGLAGGQETQYF.

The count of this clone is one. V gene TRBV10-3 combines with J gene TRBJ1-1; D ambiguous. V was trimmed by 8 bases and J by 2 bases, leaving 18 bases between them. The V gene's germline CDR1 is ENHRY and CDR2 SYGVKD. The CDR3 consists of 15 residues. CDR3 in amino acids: CAIRENELLNTEAFF. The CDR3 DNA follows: TGTGCCATCCGAGAGAATGAGTTACTTAACACTGAAGCTTTCTTT.

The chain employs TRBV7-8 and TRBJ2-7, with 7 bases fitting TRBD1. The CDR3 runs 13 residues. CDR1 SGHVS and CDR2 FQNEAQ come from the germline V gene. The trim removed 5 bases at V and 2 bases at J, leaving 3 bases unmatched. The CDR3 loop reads CASSTGTAYEQYF. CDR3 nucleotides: TGTGCCAGCAGCACCGGGACAGCCTACGAGCAGTACTTC.

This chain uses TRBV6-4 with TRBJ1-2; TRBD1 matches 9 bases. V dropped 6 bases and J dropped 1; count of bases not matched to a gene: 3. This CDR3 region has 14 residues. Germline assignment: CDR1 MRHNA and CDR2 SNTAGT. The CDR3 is CASRGQGHNYGYTF. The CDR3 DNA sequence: TGTGCCAGCAGGGGACAGGGTCATAACTATGGCTACACCTTC.

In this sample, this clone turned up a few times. The CDR3 DNA reads as TGTGCCACCAGACAGGGGGGATCAGGAAACATTCAGTACTTC. Amino acid sequence: CATRQGGSGNIQYF. The gene calls are TRBV7-2 and TRBJ2-4; TRBD1 matches at 9 bases. This CDR3 region has 14 residues. Germline CDR1 and CDR2: SGHTA and FQGNSA. Trimming at V came to 10 bases and at J to 6 bases, leaving 10 bases not matched to a gene.

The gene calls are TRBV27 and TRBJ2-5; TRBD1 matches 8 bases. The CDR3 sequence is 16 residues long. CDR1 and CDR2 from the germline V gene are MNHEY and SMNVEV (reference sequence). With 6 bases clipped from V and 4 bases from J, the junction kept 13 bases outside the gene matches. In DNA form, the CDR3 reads TGTGCCAGCAGCACAAACAGGGGGGTTTTGGGAGAGACCCAGTACTTC. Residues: CASSTNRGVLGETQYF.

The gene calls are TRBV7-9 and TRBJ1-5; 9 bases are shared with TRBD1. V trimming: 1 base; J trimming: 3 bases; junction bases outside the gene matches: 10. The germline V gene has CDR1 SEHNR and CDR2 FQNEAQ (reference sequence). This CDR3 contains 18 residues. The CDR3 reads CASSLGTGGMFVNQPQHF. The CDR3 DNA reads TGTGCCAGCAGCTTAGGAACAGGGGGCATGTTTGTCAATCAGCCCCAGCATTTT.

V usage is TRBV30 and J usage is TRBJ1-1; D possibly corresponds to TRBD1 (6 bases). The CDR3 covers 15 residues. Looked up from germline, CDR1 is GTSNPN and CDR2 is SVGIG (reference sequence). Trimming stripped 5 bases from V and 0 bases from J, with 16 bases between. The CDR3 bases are TGTGCCTGGCACCCGCAGGGGATCATGAACACTGAAGCTTTCTTT. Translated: CAWHPQGIMNTEAFF.

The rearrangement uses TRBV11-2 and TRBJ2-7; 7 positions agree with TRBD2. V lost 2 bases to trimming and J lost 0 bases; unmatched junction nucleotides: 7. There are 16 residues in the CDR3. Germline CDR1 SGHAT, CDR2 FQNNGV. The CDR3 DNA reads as TGTGCCAGCAGCTTAAGGAGCGGGGCAAGCTCCTACGAGCAGTACTTC. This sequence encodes CASSLRSGASSYEQYF.

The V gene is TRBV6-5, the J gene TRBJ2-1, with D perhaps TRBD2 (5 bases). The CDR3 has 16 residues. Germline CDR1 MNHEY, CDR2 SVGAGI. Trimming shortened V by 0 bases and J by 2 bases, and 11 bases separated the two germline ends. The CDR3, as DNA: TGTGCCAGCAGTTACTCTGCACTAGTACCCTACAATGAGCAGTTCTTC. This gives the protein CASSYSALVPYNEQFF.

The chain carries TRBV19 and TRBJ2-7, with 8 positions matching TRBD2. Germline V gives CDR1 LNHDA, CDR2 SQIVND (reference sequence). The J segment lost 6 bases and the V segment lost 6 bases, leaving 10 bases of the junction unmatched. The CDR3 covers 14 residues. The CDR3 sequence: CASRPPGGVGEQYF. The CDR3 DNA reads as TGTGCCAGTAGACCCCCGGGGGGGGTGGGCGAGCAGTACTTC.

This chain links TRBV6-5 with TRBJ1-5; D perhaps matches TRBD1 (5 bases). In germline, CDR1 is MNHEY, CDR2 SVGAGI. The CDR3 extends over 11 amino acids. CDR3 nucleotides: TGTGGCTCAGGGTCAGGACAGCCCCAGCATTTT. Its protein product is CGSGSGQPQHF.